This is a list of T cell receptor beta chains from one sample in a study of identical twins. TCRdb used MiXCR to reprocess the 5' RACE reads, holding one entry per CDR3 protein. The sample contains 450,000 to 600,000 distinct CDR3 sequences, about a fifth of which appear only once. The same specimen was also included in a second study, on yellow fever vaccine responses in identical twins.

The sample taken for sequencing was CD4+ T cells sorted from blood. Receptors were obtained from a woman aged 18-29 years in good health. CDR3s include the opening cysteine and the closing phenylalanine or tryptophan. A D gene is named only where the DNA matches it firmly. Clone size appears in some rows only: once, few, many, or a class for an expanded clone.

clone_size	v_call	j_call	d_call	cdr3_nt	cdr3_aa
few	TRBV11-2	TRBJ2-5	-	TGTGCCAGCAGCAAGGTGGCACTCATCCAAGAGACCCAGTACTTC	CASSKVALIQETQYF
many	TRBV5-1	TRBJ2-1	-	TGCGCCAGCAGCTTGTCGGTAGAGCAGTTCTTC	CASSLSVEQFF
-	TRBV27	TRBJ2-1	TRBD2	TGTGCCAGCAGCCGGTCCGGACTAGCAAACAATGAGCAGTTCTTC	CASSRSGLANNEQFF
-	TRBV3-1	TRBJ2-2	-	TGTGCCAGCAGCCAACCCCCGGGGGCCGGGGAGCTGTTTTTT	CASSQPPGAGELFF
-	TRBV20-1	TRBJ2-7	-	TGCAGTGCTGAGAACAGGGAGCAGTACTTC	CSAENREQYF
few	TRBV2	TRBJ2-6	TRBD2	TGTGCCAGCGGAGAGCTAGCGGGAGGCTCCTCTGGGGCCAACGTCCTGACTTTC	CASGELAGGSSGANVLTF
-	TRBV10-3	TRBJ2-1	-	TGTGCCATCAGTGAGTCGGTGGGTTCTTGGGAGCAGTTCTTC	CAISESVGSWEQFF
-	TRBV20-1	TRBJ1-1	-	TGCAGTGCTACAGACCAGAACACTGAAGCTTTCTTT	CSATDQNTEAFF
-	TRBV5-1	TRBJ2-1	-	TGCGCCAGCAGCTTGGAATCTGGGAACAATGAGCAGTTCTTC	CASSLESGNNEQFF
few	TRBV28	TRBJ2-1	TRBD2	TGTGCCAGCAGTCCCCCGAGGACTAGCGGGAGGATTGAGCAGTTCTTC	CASSPPRTSGRIEQFF
many	TRBV7-9	TRBJ2-1	TRBD1	TGTGCCAGCAGTCCTACCGGGACAGGCGCCTTTTACAATGAGCAGTTCTTC	CASSPTGTGAFYNEQFF
few	TRBV24-1	TRBJ2-5	TRBD1	TGTGCCACCAGTGATAGGGACAGGGCTCAAGAGACCCAGTACTTC	CATSDRDRAQETQYF
few	TRBV6-2/TRBV6-3	TRBJ2-7	-	TGTGCCAGCAGTTCCAGGGAGAGGCTAGCCTACGAGCAGTACTTC	CASSSRERLAYEQYF
few	TRBV11-1	TRBJ2-7	-	TGTGCCAGCAGCTTAGCGTACTTCCCGGTTGGAGGTGTATACGAGCAGTACTTC	CASSLAYFPVGGVYEQYF
few	TRBV20-1	TRBJ2-7	TRBD2	TGCAGTGCTAGAGCCCGACCGGGACTAGCGGGAGCCTTAAACTACGAGCAGTACTTC	CSARARPGLAGALNYEQYF
-	TRBV9	TRBJ1-1	TRBD1	TGTGCCAGCAGCCGTCTGGGACAGCCGAACACTGAAGCTTTCTTT	CASSRLGQPNTEAFF
-	TRBV20-1	TRBJ2-7	-	TGCAGTGCTAGACCCTGGCAGGGCTACGAGCAGTACTTC	CSARPWQGYEQYF
-	TRBV5-1	TRBJ2-5	TRBD2	TGCGCCAGCAGCCGCGGAACTAGCGGGGGGGACCAAGAGACCCAGTACTTC	CASSRGTSGGDQETQYF
-	TRBV7-8	TRBJ2-3	-	TGTGCCAGCAGCGAGGACAGATTTAGCACAGATACGCAGTATTTT	CASSEDRFSTDTQYF
many	TRBV5-5	TRBJ2-1	TRBD1	TGTGCCAGCAGCTTTACAGGGGGCTCCTACAATGAGCAGTTCTTC	CASSFTGGSYNEQFF
-	TRBV2	TRBJ2-2	-	TGTGCCAGCATCGAACCAGCGAACACCGGGGAGCTGTTTTTT	CASIEPANTGELFF
-	TRBV11-1	TRBJ2-6	-	TGTGCCAGCAGCCTCCCGTGGGGGGCCAACGTCCTGACTTTC	CASSLPWGANVLTF
few	TRBV6-1	TRBJ1-6	TRBD1	TGTGCCAGCAGGGACGGACAGGGGTGGAATTCACCCCTCCACTTT	CASRDGQGWNSPLHF
few	TRBV7-2	TRBJ2-5	-	TGTGCCAGCAGCAGCTTGTTAGGGTACCAAGAGACCCAGTACTTC	CASSSLLGYQETQYF
few	TRBV12-3/TRBV12-4	TRBJ2-1	TRBD2	TGTGCCAGCAGGCCACTAGCGGGATACAATGAGCAGTTCTTC	CASRPLAGYNEQFF
few	TRBV20-1	TRBJ2-2	-	TGCAGTGTCCAGGGAGAGGGTAGTGACACCGGGGAGCTGTTTTTT	CSVQGEGSDTGELFF
few	TRBV20-1	TRBJ2-1	TRBD2	TGCAGTGCTAGAGGGCTAGCGGGATCTGGCAATGAGCAGTTCTTC	CSARGLAGSGNEQFF
few	TRBV5-1	TRBJ2-1	TRBD2	TGCGCCAGCAGTTCGGGGGGACTAGCGGGAGGGAATGAGCAGTTCTTC	CASSSGGLAGGNEQFF
-	TRBV28	TRBJ2-5	TRBD1	TGTGCCAGCAGTTTATTACAGGGGCGGGAGACCCAGTACTTC	CASSLLQGRETQYF
-	TRBV5-4	TRBJ2-3	TRBD1	TGTGCCAGCAGCTTGGGGGTACCCGGGACAGGGATTTTTTTGGATACGCAGTATTTT	CASSLGVPGTGIFLDTQYF
once	TRBV6-1	TRBJ2-7	TRBD1	TGTGCCAGCTCCGACAGGGTAACGGGAGAGCAGTACTTC	CASSDRVTGEQYF
few	TRBV29-1	TRBJ2-6	TRBD1	TGCAGCGTTGATCCGGGACAGGGCTCCTCTGGGGCCAACGTCCTGACTTTC	CSVDPGQGSSGANVLTF
-	TRBV3-2	TRBJ1-1	-	TGTGCCTCCTCCCAGACTCCGCCAGGGTCGACTGAAGCTTTCTTT	CASSQTPPGSTEAFF
-	TRBV7-9	TRBJ1-5	-	TGTGCCAGCAGCCCCCGGGGAGCCCCGGAGCCCCAGCATTTT	CASSPRGAPEPQHF
-	TRBV5-1	TRBJ1-1	-	TGCGCCAGCAGCGACGGCGTTGGGAACACTGAAGCTTTCTTT	CASSDGVGNTEAFF
-	TRBV6-5	TRBJ1-2	TRBD1	TGTGCCAGCAGTTACACAGGGGTTATTGCTAACTATGGCTACACCTTC	CASSYTGVIANYGYTF
few	TRBV3-1	TRBJ1-2	-	TGTGCCAGCAGCCAGATACCGGCGGAATACACCTTC	CASSQIPAEYTF
-	TRBV6-1	TRBJ2-3	-	TGTGCCAGCAGTGAAGTAGAAGGAGCCGGTACGCAGTATTTT	CASSEVEGAGTQYF
-	TRBV11-3	TRBJ1-2	-	TGTGCCAGCAGCTCCCAGGCCTATGGCTACACCTTC	CASSSQAYGYTF
few	TRBV29-1	TRBJ2-1	TRBD1	TGCAGCGTTGAAAGGGGATCGACAGGGTTTGACGGCAATGAGCAGTTCTTC	CSVERGSTGFDGNEQFF
many	TRBV20-1	TRBJ1-1	-	TGCAGTGCTAGTGGGGGTACTGAAGCTTTCTTT	CSASGGTEAFF
few	TRBV29-1	TRBJ2-6	TRBD1	TGCAGCGTTGGCTTCGGGGGCGGACAGGGCTTCTCTGGGGCCAACGTCCTGACTTTC	CSVGFGGGQGFSGANVLTF
-	TRBV11-2	TRBJ1-1	TRBD1	TGTGCCAGCAGACCTACCCAGGGGGCTCTCACTGAAGCTTTCTTT	CASRPTQGALTEAFF
-	TRBV5-1	TRBJ2-2	TRBD2	TGCGCCAGCAGCTTGAAACTAGCGGGGACGGCGAACACCGGGGAGCTGTTTTTT	CASSLKLAGTANTGELFF
few	TRBV2	TRBJ1-1	-	TGTGCCAGCAGTCCGGACCCCCTAAGGAACACTGAAGCTTTCTTT	CASSPDPLRNTEAFF
-	TRBV3-1	TRBJ2-3	TRBD1	TGTGCCAGCAGCCAAGCTGGAACAGGGGGTGGAGATACGCAGTATTTT	CASSQAGTGGGDTQYF
few	TRBV5-1	TRBJ2-3	-	TGCGCCACCAGGGCCCTCAGCGGGAGCACAGATACGCAGTATTTT	CATRALSGSTDTQYF
-	TRBV5-1	TRBJ2-7	TRBD1	TGCGCCAGCAGCCAAGGGACAGGGAGTACCTACGAGCAGTACTTC	CASSQGTGSTYEQYF
-	TRBV27	TRBJ2-5	-	TGTGCCAGCAGTTTACAGGGGAGGTGGGAAGAGACCCAGTACTTC	CASSLQGRWEETQYF
few	TRBV3-1	TRBJ2-4	TRBD1	TGTGCCAGCAGTCCAATGGACAGGGTAGCCAAAAACATTCAGTACTTC	CASSPMDRVAKNIQYF
-	TRBV6-2/TRBV6-3	TRBJ2-3	-	TGTGCCAGCAGTTTAATGGTATTTGGGAGCACAGATACGCAGTATTTT	CASSLMVFGSTDTQYF
-	TRBV4-1	TRBJ2-7	-	TGCGCCAGCAGCCAAGGTGAGGTCCCGGGCGAGCAGTACTTC	CASSQGEVPGEQYF
-	TRBV5-1	TRBJ1-3	-	TGCGCCAGCAGCTTATTGGCGGCGAGCTCTGGAAACACCATATATTTT	CASSLLAASSGNTIYF